This TCR beta chain was identified in a study of blood T cell repertoires in COVID-19. Study in general: T cells, B-cell-depleted T cells, or PBMCs provided the cDNA or gDNA that served as material.

Trimming stripped 9 bases from V and 0 bases from J, with 15 bases between. The CDR3 has 14 amino acids. Germline V gene lookup returns CDR1 MNHEY and CDR2 SVGAGI. Per the original data handling: Using reference gene primer amplification, nucleated cell counts were estimated. The table came from immunoSEQ multiplex PCR; TCRdb's copy has only in-frame clones and leaves some out. For V, J and clone size, that table is used; D and trimming come from the DNA. The repertoire includes roughly 330,000 clones, about 90% of them detected once, and roughly 6.7% sits in the top ten. The sample taken for sequencing was peripheral blood. The chain is built from TRBV6-5 and TRBJ2-7, with D maybe TRBD2 (6 bases). This sequence was found in a man younger than 35 who had recovered from COVID-19. For the CDR3, the DNA is TGTGCCAGTGATCCGGGACTCTTCTCCTACGAGCAGTACTTC. It translates to CASDPGLFSYEQYF.